This T cell receptor beta chain was documented in a study of cytomegalovirus exposure and HLA in healthy donors. The PCR made use of 60 Vbeta and 13 Jbeta primers. Method: immunoSEQ multiplex PCR; TCRdb's copy keeps in-frame clones and lacks some. The sample yields roughly 120,000 clones, under 80% seen once. This CDR3 is built from 12 residues. Germline CDR1 is GTSNPN and CDR2 is SVGIG (reference sequence). Trimming stripped 5 bases from V and 7 bases from J, with 14 bases between. Study-wide points: According to a later analysis, most TCR beta chains associated with CMV appeared HLA-restricted.

Details on this clone: Its antigen is not identified.

The receptor's source is a man in his fifties or sixties in good health and CMV-seropositive. The sample consisted of PBMCs. The chain combines TRBV30 with TRBJ1-1, with no clear D. CDR3 nucleotides: TGTGCCTGGTCTGAGGACGGGAGTGAAGCTTTCTTT. Its protein product is CAWSEDGSEAFF.